This T cell receptor (beta chain) came from a study of T cells in Graves' hyperthyroidism and ophthalmopathy. Study-wide context: Once the initial diagnosis was made, peripheral blood was obtained before any treatment. Study-level points and caveats: Ophthalmopathy onset followed model prediction by a median about six months. Blood also held most thyroid clonotypes expanded beyond 0.001.

This clonotype came up many times. Its target is unknown. There are 15 residues in the CDR3. CDR1 is DFQATT, CDR2 SNEGSKA, per germline (reference sequence). The germline V and J ends were trimmed by 2 bases and 1 base, with 15 bases remaining between them. RNA transcripts served as the template for amplifying TCR beta CDR3 regions. First-round RT-PCR with HTBI primers amplified the TCR CDR3 region. TCRdb re-called the multiplex PCR reads with MiXCR, one entry per CDR3 protein. The table has a few hundred thousand distinct CDR3 sequences, around 15% seen once. Uncontrolled infections, other autoimmune diseases, pregnancy or lactation led to exclusion of patients.

The receptor comes from a woman aged 25 to 45 with Graves' ophthalmopathy. The chain combines TRBV20-1 with TRBJ2-7; possible D gene TRBD2, 6 bases. Sequences were obtained from blood. For the CDR3, the DNA is TGCAGTGCTAGACGGCTCGGAGGGGCGTCCTACGAGCAGTACTTC. Translated: CSARRLGGASYEQYF.